These 3 T cell receptor beta chains originate from one sample sequenced in a study of Ad26.COV2.S vaccination and SARS-CoV-2 variants. Produced via immunoSEQ multiplex PCR; TCRdb's table is partial and in-frame only. The sample lists about 410,000 clones, 88% occurring once. Sample treatment: roughly 18 received Ad26.COV2.S at low or high dose, single or two shots; several received placebo; per-sample allocation not given. Repertoires come from day 63 after the first vaccine or placebo injection. Sequenced here: peripheral blood, sampled in a trial of Ad26.COV2.S vaccine versus placebo. The source is a person between 18 and 60 years old who received the Ad26.COV2.S COVID-19 vaccine or a placebo.

The chain employs TRBV6-5 and TRBJ1-5; D gene uncertain. Trimming removed 5 bases from V and 3 bases from J, with 5 bases in between. Germline CDR1 reads MNHEY; CDR2 reads SVGAGI. The CDR3 is 12 amino acids. The CDR3 protein is CASSRSNQPQHF. CDR3 sequence (DNA): TGTGCCAGCAGTCGGTCCAATCAGCCCCAGCATTTT.

The chain joins TRBV19 to TRBJ2-7; D unresolved. The CDR3 is 11 residues long. CDR1 is LNHDA and CDR2 is SQIVND in the germline V gene (reference sequence). V was trimmed by 4 bases and J by 7 bases, leaving 8 bases between them. CDR3 amino acids: CASSSPGEQYF. The CDR3 DNA sequence: TGTGCCAGTAGTAGCCCAGGAGAGCAGTACTTC. The whole variable domain, filled in from reference TRBV19 and TRBJ2-7, reads DGGITQSPKYLFRKEGQNVTLSCEQNLNHDAMYWYRQDPGQGLRLIYYSQIVNDFQKGDIAEGYSVSREKKESFPLTVTSAQKNPTAFYLCASSSPGEQYFGPGTRLTVT.

The chain has TRBV6-4 and TRBJ1-6; D is undetermined. The V gene lost 8 bases and the J gene lost 7 bases, with 18 bases spanning the gap. The germline gives CDR1 MRHNA, CDR2 SNTAGT. This CDR3 spans 15 amino acids. CDR3 sequence (DNA): TGTGCCAGCTCACCGGACCTCACCGGCAATTCACCCCTCCACTTT. This translates into CASSPDLTGNSPLHF.